This TCR beta chain was observed in a study of molecular identifiers for immune sequencing clone quantification. To note about this clonotype: A much larger clone differs by one base, so this may be a read error.

The CDR3 runs 19 residues. After removal of 2 bases from V and 5 bases from J, the junction contained 18 bases not matched to a gene. Germline CDR1 reads MNHEY; CDR2 reads SVGEGT. TCRdb reprocessed the PCR reads with MiXCR, giving one entry per CDR3 protein. The table lists about 640,000 distinct CDR3 sequences, just under 20% of them singletons. Specimen: naive CD8+ T cells from blood, with Jurkat cell RNA spiked in. Described subset: FACS-sorted CD8+CD4-CCR7+CD45RA+ naive T cells. The chain couples TRBV6-2 or TRBV6-3 to TRBJ2-5; 9 bases align to TRBD1. This receptor was obtained from a human donor in good health. Some libraries in this study had Jurkat cell RNA spiked in. As DNA, the CDR3 is TGTGCCAGCAGTTACGAAATAGGACATGACAGGGGGGGCTTTGAGACCCAGTACTTC. It specifies CASSYEIGHDRGGFETQYF.